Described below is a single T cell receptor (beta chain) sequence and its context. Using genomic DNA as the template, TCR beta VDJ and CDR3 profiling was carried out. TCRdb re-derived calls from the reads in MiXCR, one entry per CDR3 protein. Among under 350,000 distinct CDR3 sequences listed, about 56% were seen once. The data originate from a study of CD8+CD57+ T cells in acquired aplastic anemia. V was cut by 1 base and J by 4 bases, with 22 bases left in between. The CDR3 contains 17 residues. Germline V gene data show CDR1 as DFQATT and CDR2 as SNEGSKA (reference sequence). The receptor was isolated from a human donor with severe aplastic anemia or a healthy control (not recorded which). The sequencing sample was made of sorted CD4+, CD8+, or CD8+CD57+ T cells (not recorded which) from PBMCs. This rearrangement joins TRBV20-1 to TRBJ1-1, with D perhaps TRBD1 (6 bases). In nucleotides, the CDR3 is TGCAGTGCTAGAGGGGGGGGCGAAAGTGTTTCGGCCACTGAAGCTTTCTTT. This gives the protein CSARGGGESVSATEAFF.